These 9 T cell receptor beta chains share one sample of origin, sequenced in a study of vaccination effects on CD4 cells after COVID-19. Assay: immunoSEQ multiplex PCR; the TCRdb copy retains only in-frame clones and omits some. Among approximately 74,000 clones listed, 65% to 75% were seen once. These receptors' antigens are unknown. Viral peptide pools were used in the ViraFEST assay to expand antigen-specific CD4+ T cells, and sequencing came afterward. At the end of around eleven days of culture, CD4+ T cells were isolated. Negative nucleocapsid antibody tests before and after vaccination confirmed no previous SARS-CoV-2 infection. Sequencing used CD4+ T cells from PBMCs cultured with HCoV-NL63 spike peptides, obtained before COVID-19 vaccination. These receptors were taken from a human donor who received a COVID-19 vaccine.

The chain links TRBV5-3 to TRBJ2-5; D is possibly TRBD2 (6 bases). TRBV5-3 is an ORF; its function is uncertain. CDR3 length equals 14 residues. Trimming left V 10 bases short and J 1 base short, with 17 bases between. This chain's CDR3 is CAGLARVSQETQYF. The DNA of the CDR3 is TGTGCCGGCCTAGCGAGGGTCTCCCAAGAGACCCAGTACTTC.

The chain employs TRBV4-2 and TRBJ2-6; 9 bases fit TRBD1. Trimming removed 0 bases from V and 2 bases from J; junction bases left unmatched: 11. Germline V gene data show CDR1 as LGHNA and CDR2 as YNFKEQ. There are 20 residues in the CDR3. The CDR3: CASSQDGTGLFGTGANVLTF. The CDR3 region has the DNA TGTGCCAGCAGCCAAGATGGGACAGGGCTTTTTGGTACTGGGGCCAACGTCCTGACTTTC.

This clone was seen only once. The J gene is TRBJ2-5, the V gene TRBV6-1; D is perhaps TRBD1 (5 bases). Per germline, CDR1 MNHNS and CDR2 SASEGT. V dropped 3 bases and J dropped 3 bases, with 11 bases sitting between them. There are 14 residues in the CDR3. CDR3 nucleotide sequence: TGTGCCAGCAGTGACCTTCAGGGAAAAGAGACCCAGTACTTC. This translates into CASSDLQGKETQYF.

The chain couples TRBV6-5 to TRBJ2-7; 8 bases agree with TRBD2. CDR3 length: 10 amino acids. Germline CDR1 reads MNHEY; CDR2 reads SVGAGI. The trim removed 11 bases at V and 4 bases at J, leaving 1 base unmatched. CDR3 nucleotides: TGTGCCCCGGGGGGGTACGAGCAGTACGTC. It encodes CAPGGYEQYV.

V usage is TRBV18 and J usage is TRBJ2-1; TRBD1 matches 8 bases. The trim removed 0 bases at V and 2 bases at J, leaving 3 bases unmatched. CDR3 length: 16 residues. The germline V gene has CDR1 KGHSH and CDR2 LQKENI. CDR3 DNA sequence: TGTGCCAGCTCACCACCTACGGGACAGGCCTACAATGAGCAGTTCTTC. This sequence encodes CASSPPTGQAYNEQFF.

CDR3 residues: CASNLTGVSNQPQHF. The CDR3 coding sequence is TGTGCCAGCAACTTGACAGGGGTTAGCAATCAGCCCCAGCATTTT. This chain joins TRBV14 and TRBJ1-5; 8 bases line up with TRBD1. This CDR3 is 15 amino acids long. Germline CDR1 reads SGHDN; CDR2 reads FVKESK. Trimming took 7 bases from V and 0 from J; bases not matched to a gene: 5.

The chain links TRBV2 to TRBJ1-4, with 8 positions matching TRBD1. V was clipped by 6 bases and J by 5 bases; unmatched bases: 5. Looked up from germline, CDR1 is SNHLY and CDR2 is FYNNEI. The CDR3 sequence is 14 residues long. For the CDR3, the DNA is TGTGCCAGCAGCAGGGACAGGAAAAATGAAAAACTGTTTTTT. Translated, it gives CASSRDRKNEKLFF.

This clone appeared a single time. The chain combines TRBV2 with TRBJ2-5; 8 nucleotides align to TRBD1. The CDR3 runs 15 residues. The J segment lost 4 bases and the V segment lost 1 base, leaving 5 bases of the junction unmatched. Germline V gene sequence: CDR1 SNHLY, CDR2 FYNNEI. The CDR3 nucleotides are TGTGCCAGCAGTGAAGAGACAGGGGTTTTAGAGACCCAGTACTTC. This translates into CASSEETGVLETQYF.

V is TRBV7-4 and J is TRBJ2-7; perhaps TRBD1 as D (7 bases). V was clipped by 0 bases and J by 4 bases, with 13 bases between them. Per the germline V gene, CDR1 is SGHVT and CDR2 is SQSDAQ. This CDR3 spans 15 amino acids. This CDR3 reads CASSLAEGASYEQYV. DNA of the CDR3: TGTGCCAGCAGCTTAGCGGAGGGGGCGTCGTACGAGCAGTACGTC.